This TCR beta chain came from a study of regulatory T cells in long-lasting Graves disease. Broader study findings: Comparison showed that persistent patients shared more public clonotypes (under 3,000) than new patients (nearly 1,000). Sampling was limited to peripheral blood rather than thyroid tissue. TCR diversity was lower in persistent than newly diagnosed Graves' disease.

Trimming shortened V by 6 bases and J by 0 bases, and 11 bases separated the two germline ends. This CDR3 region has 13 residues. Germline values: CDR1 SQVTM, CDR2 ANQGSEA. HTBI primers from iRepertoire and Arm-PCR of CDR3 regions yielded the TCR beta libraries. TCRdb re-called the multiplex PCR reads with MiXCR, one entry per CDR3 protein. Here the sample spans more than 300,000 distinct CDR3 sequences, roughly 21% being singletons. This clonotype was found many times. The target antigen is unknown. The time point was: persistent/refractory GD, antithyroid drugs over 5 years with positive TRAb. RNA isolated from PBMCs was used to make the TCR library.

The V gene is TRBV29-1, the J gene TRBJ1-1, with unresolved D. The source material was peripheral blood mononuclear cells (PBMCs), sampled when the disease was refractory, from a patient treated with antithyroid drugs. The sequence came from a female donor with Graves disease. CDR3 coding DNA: TGCAGCGTCGCCCGAGTCCTGAACACTGAAGCTTTCTTT. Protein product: CSVARVLNTEAFF.